The entry below gives a single T cell receptor beta chain sequence along with its context. Original data processing: It was from reference gene primer amplification that nucleated cell counts were estimated. Clones were read by immunoSEQ multiplex PCR, and TCRdb kept only the in-frame ones, dropping some. Clone size and V and J calls were adopted from that table, with D and trimming inferred from the DNA. The sample has 90,000 to 110,000 clones, 81% seen once; the top ten hold over 8.5%. This specimen belongs to a study of blood T cell repertoires in COVID-19. About the research overall: Specimens from acute and convalescent COVID-19 originated in the United States, Italy and Spain. The analysed material was cDNA or gDNA that came from T cells, B-cell-depleted T cells, or PBMCs.

Germline CDR1 reads SGHRS; CDR2 reads YFSETQ. Losses at the gene ends were 7 bases for V and 5 bases for J; bases not matched to a gene: 9. CDR3 length: 15 residues. This TCR was recovered from a woman between 70 and 85 years old with acute or convalescent COVID-19. Sequenced input: peripheral blood. The rearrangement links TRBV5-1 to TRBJ2-1; TRBD2 agrees at 10 bases. This CDR3 reads CASVWTAGGHNEQFF. CDR3 coding DNA: TGCGCCAGCGTTTGGACAGCGGGAGGGCACAATGAGCAGTTCTTC.